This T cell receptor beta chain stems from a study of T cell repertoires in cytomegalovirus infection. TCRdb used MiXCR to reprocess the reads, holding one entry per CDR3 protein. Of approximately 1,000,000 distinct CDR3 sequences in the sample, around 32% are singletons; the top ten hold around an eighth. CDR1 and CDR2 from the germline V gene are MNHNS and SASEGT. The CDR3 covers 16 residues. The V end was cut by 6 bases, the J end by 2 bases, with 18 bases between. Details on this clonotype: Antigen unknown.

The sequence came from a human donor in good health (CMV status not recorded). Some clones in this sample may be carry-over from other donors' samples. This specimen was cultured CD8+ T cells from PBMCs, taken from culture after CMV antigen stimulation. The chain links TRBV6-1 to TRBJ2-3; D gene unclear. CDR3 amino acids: CASSEQARLLTDTQYF. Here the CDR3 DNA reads TGTGCCAGCAGCGAACAAGCTCGGCTCCTCACAGATACGCAGTATTTT.